This TCR beta chain was sequenced for a study of blood T cell repertoires in COVID-19. Study-level background: The study drew acute and convalescent COVID-19 samples from the United States, Italy and Spain. The cDNA or gDNA used as material had been derived from T cells, B-cell-depleted T cells, or PBMCs.

Germline V gene lookup returns CDR1 KGHDR and CDR2 SFDVKD. The CDR3 loop spans 17 amino acids. J gave up 6 bases and V 2 bases, and 10 bases lay outside the gene matches. Per the study methods: Reference gene primer amplification in the assay estimated nucleated cell counts. Assay used: immunoSEQ multiplex PCR; TCRdb lists only in-frame clones, some missing. That table furnishes V, J and clone size, whereas the DNA furnished D and trimming. The sample comprises approximately 260,000 clones, about 91% of which are singletons, and 1% to 1.5% rests with the top ten. Participants were aged about 18 to 100 years from around 25 US areas.

The source is a woman between 35 and 50 years old with acute COVID-19. Sequencing used PBMCs or T cells enriched from blood (not recorded which). The chain has TRBV24-1 and TRBJ1-4; 8 nucleotides match TRBD1. This CDR3 reads CATSDSGAGGAYEKLFF. The DNA of the CDR3 is TGTGCCACCAGTGATTCGGGGGCAGGGGGCGCTTATGAAAAACTGTTTTTT.